This T cell receptor (beta chain) originates from a study of OX40 agonist ivuxolimab in advanced cancers. Clones were read by immunoSEQ multiplex PCR, and TCRdb kept only the in-frame ones, dropping some. The data contain about 20,000 clones, around 90% of them singletons. The receptor comes from an adult with an advanced solid tumor such as melanoma, head and neck, liver or kidney cancer. Sample: CD4+ or CD8+ T cells sorted from blood, taken in a trial of the OX40 agonist ivuxolimab.

As DNA, the CDR3 is TGTGCCACCGAAGGGTTGGGGATAGGCGGGGAGCTGTTTTTT. The encoded protein is CATEGLGIGGELFF. J is TRBJ2-2 and V is TRBV15; D is undetermined. The CDR3 contains 14 residues. Per the germline V gene, CDR1 is LNHNV and CDR2 is YYDKDF (reference sequence). The germline V and J ends were trimmed by 8 bases and 7 bases, with 17 bases remaining between them. The full variable domain, in which reference TRBV15 and TRBJ2-2 provide the parts outside the CDR3, is DAMVIQNPRYQVTQFGKPVTLSCSQTLNHNVMYWYQQKSSQAPKLLFHYYDKDFNNEADTPDNFQSRRPNTSFCFLDIRSPGLGDTAMYLCATEGLGIGGELFFGEGSRLTVL.